This T cell receptor beta chain was captured by sequencing in a study of T cell responses to AZD1222 COVID-19 vaccine. On the study more broadly: Pooled samples include second doses given at about 4 or 12 weeks. Whole-study results and caveats: Among AZD1222 vaccinees, only six or seven were seropositive at baseline. It was only after the peak T cell response that any repertoires were sampled. Donors were mostly white British, more females; clonal diversity possibly underestimated.

A word on this clone: What it recognizes is unknown.

The CDR3 is 15 amino acids. Trimming took off 1 base at V and 5 bases at J, with 15 bases between the two ends. CDR1 is SGHKS, CDR2 YYEKEE, per germline (reference sequence). Only in-frame clones appear in the TCRdb table, and some are missing; sequencing was by immunoSEQ multiplex PCR. The top ten hold about 41% of the sample, which has roughly 100,000 clones, roughly 91% seen once. This chain uses TRBV5-5 with TRBJ2-5, with TRBD2 as a possible D gene (6 bases). This TCR was recovered from an adult in good health. The sample here was peripheral blood, taken on day 0 of AZD1222 vaccination. Written as DNA, the CDR3 is TGTGCCAGCAGCTTGAGAACAGTACGGGGGGAGACCCAGTACTTC. Its translation is CASSLRTVRGETQYF.